The clone carrying this T cell receptor (beta chain) was recorded only once. The CDR3 runs to 13 residues. CDR1 and CDR2 from the germline V gene are SGHRS and YFSETQ. V gave up 5 bases and J gave up 1 base, with 9 bases separating them. These data come from a study of blood T cell repertoires in COVID-19. Whole-study context: COVID-19 samples collected from the United States, Italy and Spain covered acute and convalescent phases. PBMCs, B-cell-depleted T cells, or T cells were the source of the cDNA or gDNA that made up the material.

In the source study's methods: Reference gene primer amplification yielded estimated nucleated cell counts. Measured with immunoSEQ multiplex PCR; TCRdb has only the in-frame clones, and not every one. The D gene and trimming were derived from the DNA, and the V and J assignments and clone size from that table. Here the sample spans about 210,000 clones, 88% being singletons. The receptor was isolated from a man aged 65 to 85 with acute or convalescent COVID-19. The chain joins TRBV5-1 to TRBJ2-5; D remains ambiguous. The material sequenced was peripheral blood. The DNA of the CDR3 is TGCGCCAGCAGGTTGAGCTTCCAAGAGACCCAGTACTTC. Translation gives CASRLSFQETQYF.